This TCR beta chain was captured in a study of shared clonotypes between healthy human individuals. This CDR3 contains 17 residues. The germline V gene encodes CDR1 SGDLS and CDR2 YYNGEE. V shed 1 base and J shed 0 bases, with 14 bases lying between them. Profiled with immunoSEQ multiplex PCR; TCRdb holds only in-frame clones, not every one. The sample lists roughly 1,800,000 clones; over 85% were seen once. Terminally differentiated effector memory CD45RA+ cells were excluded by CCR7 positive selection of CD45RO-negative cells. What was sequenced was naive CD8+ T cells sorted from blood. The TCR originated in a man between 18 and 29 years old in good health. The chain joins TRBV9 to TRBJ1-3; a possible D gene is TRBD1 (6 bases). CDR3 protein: CASSVPLDSSSGNTIYF. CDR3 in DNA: TGTGCCAGCAGCGTACCATTGGACAGTAGCTCTGGAAACACCATATATTTT.